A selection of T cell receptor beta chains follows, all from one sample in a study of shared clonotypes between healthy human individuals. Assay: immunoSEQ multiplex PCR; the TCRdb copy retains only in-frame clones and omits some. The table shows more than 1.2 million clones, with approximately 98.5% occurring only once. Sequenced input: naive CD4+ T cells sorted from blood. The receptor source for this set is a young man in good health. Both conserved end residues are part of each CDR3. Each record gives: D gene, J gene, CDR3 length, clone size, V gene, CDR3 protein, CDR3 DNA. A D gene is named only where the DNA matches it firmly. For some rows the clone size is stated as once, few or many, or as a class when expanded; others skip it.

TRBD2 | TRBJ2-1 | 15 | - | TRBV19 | CASSILTSGLEEQFF | TGTGCCAGTAGTATCTTGACTAGCGGGTTAGAGGAGCAGTTCTTC
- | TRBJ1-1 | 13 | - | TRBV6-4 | CASSDGQGPEAFF | TGTGCCAGCAGTGACGGTCAGGGTCCGGAAGCTTTCTTT
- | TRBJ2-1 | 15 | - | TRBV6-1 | CASSETPSVIRGQFF | TGTGCCAGCAGTGAAACCCCTAGCGTAATTCGTGGGCAGTTCTTC
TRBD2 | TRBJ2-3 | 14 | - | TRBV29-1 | CSVVASGSTDTQYF | TGCAGCGTTGTGGCTAGCGGCAGCACAGATACGCAGTATTTT
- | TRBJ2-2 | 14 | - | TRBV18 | CASSPVPDTGELFF | TGTGCCAGCTCACCGGTACCAGACACCGGGGAGCTGTTTTTT
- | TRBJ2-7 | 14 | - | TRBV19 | CASSMGYSSYEQYF | TGTGCCAGTAGCATGGGTTATTCCTCCTACGAGCAGTACTTC
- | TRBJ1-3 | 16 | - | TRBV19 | CASSSYDGNSGNTIYF | TGTGCCAGTAGTTCCTACGACGGAAACTCTGGAAACACCATATATTTT
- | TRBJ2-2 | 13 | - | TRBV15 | CATGIGYTGELFF | TGTGCCACTGGGATTGGGTACACCGGGGAGCTGTTTTTT
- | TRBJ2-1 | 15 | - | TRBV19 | CASSPQADSYNEQFF | TGTGCCAGTAGTCCCCAAGCGGATTCCTACAATGAGCAGTTCTTC
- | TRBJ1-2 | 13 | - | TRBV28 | CASSLADNGGYTF | TGTGCCAGCAGTTTAGCGGACAACGGGGGCTACACCTTC
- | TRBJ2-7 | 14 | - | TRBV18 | CASSPPRRSGEQYF | TGTGCCAGCTCACCACCGAGAAGGTCTGGCGAGCAGTACTTC
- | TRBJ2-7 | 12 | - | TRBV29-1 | CSVAGGYYEQYF | TGCAGCGTCGCTGGGGGTTACTACGAGCAGTACTTC
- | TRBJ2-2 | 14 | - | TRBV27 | CASSFWRNTGELFF | TGTGCCAGCAGTTTTTGGCGAAACACCGGGGAGCTGTTTTTT
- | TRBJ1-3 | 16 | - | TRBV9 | CASSVVGTSSGNTIYF | TGTGCCAGCAGCGTGGTAGGGACGAGCTCTGGAAACACCATATATTTT
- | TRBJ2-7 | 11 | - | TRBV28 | CASSLNGEQYF | TGTGCCAGCAGTTTGAACGGGGAGCAGTACTTC
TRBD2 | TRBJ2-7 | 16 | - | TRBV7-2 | CASSLRLAGAVYEQYF | TGTGCCAGCAGCTTAAGACTAGCGGGAGCGGTTTACGAGCAGTACTTC
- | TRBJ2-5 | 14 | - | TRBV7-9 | CASSHSLAVGTQYF | TGTGCCAGCAGCCATTCCCTAGCAGTTGGGACCCAGTACTTC
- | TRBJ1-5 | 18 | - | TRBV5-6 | CASSLNKDSPYSNQPQHF | TGTGCCAGCAGCTTGAACAAGGACAGTCCCTATAGCAATCAGCCCCAGCATTTT
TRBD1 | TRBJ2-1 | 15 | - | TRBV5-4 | CASRPDRGLFNEQFF | TGTGCCAGCAGACCGGACAGGGGGCTGTTCAATGAGCAGTTCTTC
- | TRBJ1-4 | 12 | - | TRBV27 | CASSRGDEKLFF | TGTGCCAGCAGCAGAGGGGATGAAAAACTGTTTTTT
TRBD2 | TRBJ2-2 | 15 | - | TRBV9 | CASSSLAGAAGELFF | TGTGCCAGCAGCTCTCTAGCGGGAGCGGCCGGGGAGCTGTTTTTT
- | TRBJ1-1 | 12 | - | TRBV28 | CASSVQGIEAFF | TGTGCCAGCAGTGTGCAGGGGATTGAAGCTTTCTTT
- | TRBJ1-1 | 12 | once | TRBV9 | CASSPAVGGAFF | TGTGCCAGCAGCCCCGCCGTCGGAGGGGCTTTCTTT
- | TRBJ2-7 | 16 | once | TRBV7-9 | CASSLAGVSGTYEQYF | TGTGCCAGCAGCTTAGCGGGAGTGTCGGGGACCTACGAGCAGTACTTC
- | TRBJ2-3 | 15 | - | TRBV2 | CASGGGARSTDTQYF | TGTGCCAGCGGAGGGGGAGCGCGAAGCACAGATACGCAGTATTTT
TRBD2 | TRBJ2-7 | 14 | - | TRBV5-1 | CASRAGLAAYEQYF | TGCGCCAGCAGGGCGGGACTAGCGGCCTACGAGCAGTACTTC